This TCR beta chain was sequenced in a study of blood T cell repertoires in COVID-19. Study summary: Material from acute and convalescent COVID-19 was sourced from the United States, Italy and Spain. In each case, the material was cDNA or gDNA derived from T cells, B-cell-depleted T cells, or PBMCs.

V shed 3 bases, J shed 8 bases, and the junction held 8 bases outside the gene matches. Germline assignment: CDR1 LGHNA and CDR2 YSLEER. This CDR3 is built from 15 residues. The data were produced by immunoSEQ multiplex PCR, yet TCRdb's version contains in-frame clones alone and is incomplete. The sample consists of about 200,000 clones, approximately 86% of them appearing once. The receptor comes from a woman in her sixties or seventies with acute COVID-19. This sequence joins TRBV4-3 and TRBJ2-1; 9 positions match TRBD1. The sequenced sample consisted of PBMCs or T cells enriched from blood (not recorded which). The CDR3 loop is CASSHPTTGGHEQFF. In DNA, the CDR3 is TGCGCCAGCAGCCACCCAACTACAGGGGGCCATGAGCAGTTCTTC.